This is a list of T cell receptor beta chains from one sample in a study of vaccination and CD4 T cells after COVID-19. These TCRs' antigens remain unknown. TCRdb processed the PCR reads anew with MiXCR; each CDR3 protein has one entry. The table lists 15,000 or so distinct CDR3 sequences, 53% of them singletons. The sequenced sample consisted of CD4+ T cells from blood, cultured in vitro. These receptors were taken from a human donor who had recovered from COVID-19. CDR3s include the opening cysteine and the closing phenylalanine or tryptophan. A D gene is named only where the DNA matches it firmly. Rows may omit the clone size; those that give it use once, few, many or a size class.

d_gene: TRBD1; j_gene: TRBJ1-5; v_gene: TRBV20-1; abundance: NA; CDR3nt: TGCAGTGCTAGAGGGGACAGGGACTATCAGCCCCAGCATTTT; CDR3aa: CSARGDRDYQPQHF
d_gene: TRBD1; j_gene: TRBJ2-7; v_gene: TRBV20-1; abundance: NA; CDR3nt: TGCAGTGCTCGGGACAGGGGCCTTTCCTACGAGCAGTACTTC; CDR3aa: CSARDRGLSYEQYF
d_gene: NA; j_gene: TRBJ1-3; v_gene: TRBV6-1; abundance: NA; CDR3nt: TGTGCCAGCAGTGGAGGGATTAACTCTGGAAACACCATATATTTT; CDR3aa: CASSGGINSGNTIYF
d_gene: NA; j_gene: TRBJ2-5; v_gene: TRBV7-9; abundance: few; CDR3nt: TGTGCCAGCACTCCAGGCCGGACAGCTAACCTGGGGGAGACCCAGTACTTC; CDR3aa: CASTPGRTANLGETQYF
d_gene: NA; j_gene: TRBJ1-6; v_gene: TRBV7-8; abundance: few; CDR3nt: TGTGCCAGCAGCGAGCGGCGGGGCGGTTATTCACCCCTCCACTTT; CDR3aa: CASSERRGGYSPLHF
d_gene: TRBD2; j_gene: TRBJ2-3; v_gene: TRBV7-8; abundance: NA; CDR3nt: TGTGCCAGCAGCACCAGACTAGCGGGAGATATTGATACGCAGTATTTT; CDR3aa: CASSTRLAGDIDTQYF
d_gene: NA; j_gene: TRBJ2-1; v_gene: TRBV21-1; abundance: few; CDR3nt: TGTGCCAGCCACGCCCGGGACAGGCCCTACAATGAGCAGTTCTTC; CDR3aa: CASHARDRPYNEQFF
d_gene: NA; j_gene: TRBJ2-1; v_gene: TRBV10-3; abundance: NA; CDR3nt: TGTGCCATCAGTGAGCAGACAGGCCGATCTAGCTCCTACAATGAGCAGTTCTTC; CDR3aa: CAISEQTGRSSSYNEQFF
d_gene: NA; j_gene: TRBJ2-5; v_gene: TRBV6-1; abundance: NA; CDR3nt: TGTGCCTCTTCCCGCGTCCAGACCCAGTACTTC; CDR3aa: CASSRVQTQYF
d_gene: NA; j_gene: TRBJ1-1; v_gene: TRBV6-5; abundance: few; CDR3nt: TGTGCCAGCAGTTACGGACAGATTAAGCTGTACACTGAAGCTTTCTTT; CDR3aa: CASSYGQIKLYTEAFF
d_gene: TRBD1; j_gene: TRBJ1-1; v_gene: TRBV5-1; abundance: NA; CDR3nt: TGCGCCAGCAGCCGTACAGGGGGCTCGGACACTGAAGCTTTCTTT; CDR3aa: CASSRTGGSDTEAFF
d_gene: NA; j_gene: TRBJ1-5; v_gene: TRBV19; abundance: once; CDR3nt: TGTGCCAGTAGTATAGATCCCCCCACTCGTCAGCCCCAGCATTTT; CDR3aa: CASSIDPPTRQPQHF
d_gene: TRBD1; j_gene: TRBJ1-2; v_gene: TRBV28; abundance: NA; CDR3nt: TGTGCCAGCAGTGAAACCGGGGGACAGGGGCGAGTCTTAGGCTACACCTTC; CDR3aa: CASSETGGQGRVLGYTF
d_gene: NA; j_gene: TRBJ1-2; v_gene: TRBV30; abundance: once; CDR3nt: TGTGCCTGGAGTGTACTCTTGGGAGGCTATGGCTACACCTTC; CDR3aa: CAWSVLLGGYGYTF
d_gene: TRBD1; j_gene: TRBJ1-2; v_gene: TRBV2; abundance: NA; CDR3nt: TGTGCCAGCAGAGCGGACAGGCTTAACTATGGCTACACCTTC; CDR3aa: CASRADRLNYGYTF
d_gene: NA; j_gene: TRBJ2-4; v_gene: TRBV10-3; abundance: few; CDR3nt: TGTGCCATCAGTGAGTCGATTGCCCAATTAGCCAAAAACATTCAGTACTTC; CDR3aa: CAISESIAQLAKNIQYF
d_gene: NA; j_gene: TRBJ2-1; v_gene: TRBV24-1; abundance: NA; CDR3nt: TGTGCCACCAGTGATCCGGGTCGTTCAGACAATGAGCAGTTCTTC; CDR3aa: CATSDPGRSDNEQFF
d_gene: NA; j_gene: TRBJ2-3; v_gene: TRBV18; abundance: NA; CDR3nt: TGTGCCAGCTCACCGGGGTATCGCACAGATACGCAGTATTTT; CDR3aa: CASSPGYRTDTQYF
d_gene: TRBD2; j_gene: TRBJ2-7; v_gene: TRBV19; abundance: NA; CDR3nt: TGTGCCAGTAGTATACGGCTAGTGACTAGCGGGAGGAGCGGTTTTTACGAGCAGTACTTC; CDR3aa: CASSIRLVTSGRSGFYEQYF
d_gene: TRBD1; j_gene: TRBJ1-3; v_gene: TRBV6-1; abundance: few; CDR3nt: TGTGCCAGCACCAAAGGGGGACAGACCACTGGAAACACCATATATTTT; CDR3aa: CASTKGGQTTGNTIYF
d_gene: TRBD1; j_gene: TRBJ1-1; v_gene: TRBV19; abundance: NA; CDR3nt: TGTGCCAGTAGTATTGCAGGGGGGCGAGGGGGCACTGAAGCTTTCTTT; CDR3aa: CASSIAGGRGGTEAFF
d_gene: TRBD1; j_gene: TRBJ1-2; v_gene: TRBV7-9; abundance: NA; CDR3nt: TGTGCCAGTGCTACAGGGGACGTGCGTGGCTACACCTTC; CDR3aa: CASATGDVRGYTF
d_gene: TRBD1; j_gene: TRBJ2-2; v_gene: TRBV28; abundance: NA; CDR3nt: TGTGCCAGCATAGCGGACAGGGTTACCGGGGAGCTGTTTTTT; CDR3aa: CASIADRVTGELFF
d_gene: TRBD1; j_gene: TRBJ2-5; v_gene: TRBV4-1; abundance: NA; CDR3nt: TGCGCCAGCAGCCCCCTAGGACAGGACCTTCAAGAGACCCAGTACTTC; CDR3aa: CASSPLGQDLQETQYF
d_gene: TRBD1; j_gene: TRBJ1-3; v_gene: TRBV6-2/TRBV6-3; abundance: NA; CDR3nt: TGTGCCAGCAGTTCGGACCGGGACAGGGGATCTGGAAACACCATATATTTT; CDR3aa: CASSSDRDRGSGNTIYF
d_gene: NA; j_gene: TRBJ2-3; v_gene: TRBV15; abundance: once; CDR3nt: TGTGCCACCAGCAGAGCGGACAGCGCCACAGATACGCAGTATTTT; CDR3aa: CATSRADSATDTQYF
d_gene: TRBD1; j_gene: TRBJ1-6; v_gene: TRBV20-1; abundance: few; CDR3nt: TGCAGTGCTAGAGAAGGGGGCGACTATAATTCACCCCTCCACTTT; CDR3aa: CSAREGGDYNSPLHF
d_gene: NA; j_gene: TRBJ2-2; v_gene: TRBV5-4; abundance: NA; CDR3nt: TGTGCGGTAACAGGGACGAACACCGGGGAGCTGTTTTTT; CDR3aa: CAVTGTNTGELFF
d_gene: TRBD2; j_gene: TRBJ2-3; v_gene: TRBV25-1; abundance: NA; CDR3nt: TGTGCCAGCAGTGAATATACCAGCGGGAGTGTGTTGGATACGCAGTATTTT; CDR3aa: CASSEYTSGSVLDTQYF
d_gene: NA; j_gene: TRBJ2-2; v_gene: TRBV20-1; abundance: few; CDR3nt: TGCAGTGCTAGAGATCCCCGGGACGGGGACGGGGAGCTGTTTTTT; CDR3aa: CSARDPRDGDGELFF
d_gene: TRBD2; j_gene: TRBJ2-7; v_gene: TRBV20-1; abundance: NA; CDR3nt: TGCAGTGCTAGGGGGACTAGCGGGAGGGCCGGGTACGAGCAGTACTTC; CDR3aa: CSARGTSGRAGYEQYF
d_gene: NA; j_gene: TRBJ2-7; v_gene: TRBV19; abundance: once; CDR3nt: TGTGCCAGTAGTACTCAGGGGTTTGCCGAGCAGTACTTC; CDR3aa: CASSTQGFAEQYF
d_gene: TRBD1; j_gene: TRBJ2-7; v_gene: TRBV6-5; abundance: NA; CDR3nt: TGTGCCAGCAGTTACTCGACAGGGGAGTCGCGCGAGCAGTACTTC; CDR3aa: CASSYSTGESREQYF
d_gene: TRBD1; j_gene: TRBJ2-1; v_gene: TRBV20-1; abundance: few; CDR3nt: TGCAGTGCTAGAGACAGACATACAGGGGGCAATGAGCAGTTCTTC; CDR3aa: CSARDRHTGGNEQFF
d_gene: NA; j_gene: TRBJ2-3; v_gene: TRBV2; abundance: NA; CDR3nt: TGTGCCAGCAGCCCCGACCCTCTGAGGGCAGATACGCAGTATTTT; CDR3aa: CASSPDPLRADTQYF
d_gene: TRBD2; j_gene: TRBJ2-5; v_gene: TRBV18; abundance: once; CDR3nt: TGTGCCAGCTCACCACGGCGGGACTATAATCAAGAGACCCAGTACTTC; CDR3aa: CASSPRRDYNQETQYF
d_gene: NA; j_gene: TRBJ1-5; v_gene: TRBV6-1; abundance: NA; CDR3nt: TGTGCCAGCACCTTCGGGGAAAATCAGCCCCAGCATTTT; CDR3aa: CASTFGENQPQHF
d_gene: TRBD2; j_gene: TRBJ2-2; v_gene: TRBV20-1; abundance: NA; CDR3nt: TGCAGCCAGACTAGCGGGAACTCCGGGGAGCTGTTTTTT; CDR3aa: CSQTSGNSGELFF
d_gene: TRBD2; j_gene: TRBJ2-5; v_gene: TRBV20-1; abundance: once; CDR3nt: TGCAGGGGTACTAGCGGGAGCACAGAGACCCAGTACTTC; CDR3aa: CRGTSGSTETQYF
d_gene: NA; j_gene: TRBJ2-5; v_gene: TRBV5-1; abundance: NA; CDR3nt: TGCGCCAGCAGACTCGCTCCCGGGATTGAAGAGACCCAGTACTTC; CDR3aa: CASRLAPGIEETQYF
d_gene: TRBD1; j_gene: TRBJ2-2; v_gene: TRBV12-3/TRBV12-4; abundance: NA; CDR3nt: TGTGCCAGCAGGACGACAGGGGCCACCGGGGAGCTGTTTTTT; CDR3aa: CASRTTGATGELFF
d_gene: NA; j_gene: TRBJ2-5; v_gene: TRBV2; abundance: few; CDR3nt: TGTGCCAGCAGTCCAGAAGTACAAGAGACCCAGTACTTC; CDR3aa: CASSPEVQETQYF
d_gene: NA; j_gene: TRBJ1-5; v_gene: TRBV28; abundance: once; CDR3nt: TGTGCCAGCGGTCGTCAGCCCCAGCATTTT; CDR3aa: CASGRQPQHF
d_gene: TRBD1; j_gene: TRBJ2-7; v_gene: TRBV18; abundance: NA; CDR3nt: TGTGCCAGCTCACCAGAGACAGGGGGCGGCGAGCAGTACTTC; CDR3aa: CASSPETGGGEQYF
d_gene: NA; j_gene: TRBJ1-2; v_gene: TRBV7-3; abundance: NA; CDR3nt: TGTGCCAGCAGCCTCGACAGTAACTATGGCTACACCTTC; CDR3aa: CASSLDSNYGYTF
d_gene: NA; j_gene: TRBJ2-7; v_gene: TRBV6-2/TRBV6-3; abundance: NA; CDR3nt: TGTGCCAGCAGTTACGCGCCCCTGGGGGGCTGGGGCTACGAGCAGTACTTC; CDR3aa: CASSYAPLGGWGYEQYF
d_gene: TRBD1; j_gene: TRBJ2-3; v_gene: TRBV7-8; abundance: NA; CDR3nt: TGTGCCAGCAGCCTGGGACAGATTTTAGATACGCAGTATTTT; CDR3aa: CASSLGQILDTQYF
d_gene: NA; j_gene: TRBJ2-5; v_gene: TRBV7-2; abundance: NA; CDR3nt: TGTGCCAGCAGCTCCCCCAGGGGGACCCAGTACTTC; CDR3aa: CASSSPRGTQYF
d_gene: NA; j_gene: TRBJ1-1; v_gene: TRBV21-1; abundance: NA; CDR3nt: TGTGCCAGCAGCAAAGGCCGGGACAGGGGCACTGAAGCTTTCTTT; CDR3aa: CASSKGRDRGTEAFF
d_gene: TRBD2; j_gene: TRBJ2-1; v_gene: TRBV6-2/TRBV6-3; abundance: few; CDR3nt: TGTGCCAGCAGTCTGGGGGGGGAGTACAATGAGCAGTTCTTC; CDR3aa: CASSLGGEYNEQFF
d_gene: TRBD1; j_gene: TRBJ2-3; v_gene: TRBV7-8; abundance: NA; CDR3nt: TGTGCCAGCAGCTTAGTCACAGGGGCAGATACGCAGTATTTT; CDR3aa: CASSLVTGADTQYF
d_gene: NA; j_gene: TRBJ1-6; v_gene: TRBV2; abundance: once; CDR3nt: TGTGCCAGCAGTGAGGGTTGGAGGGTTTATAATTCACCCCTCCACTTT; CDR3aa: CASSEGWRVYNSPLHF
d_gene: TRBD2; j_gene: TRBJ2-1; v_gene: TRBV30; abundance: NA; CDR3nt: TGTGCCTGGAGTACTGGGACTAGCGGGAGTGAGAATGAGCAGTTCTTC; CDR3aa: CAWSTGTSGSENEQFF
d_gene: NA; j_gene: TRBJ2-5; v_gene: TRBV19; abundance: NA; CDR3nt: TGTGCCAGTAGTGACATGGGTGGCCAGACCCAGTACTTC; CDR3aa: CASSDMGGQTQYF
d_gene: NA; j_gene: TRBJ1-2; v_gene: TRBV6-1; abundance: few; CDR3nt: TGTGCCAGCAGTGAGGTTCCGGGGTCTAGAACCTTCTTC; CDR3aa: CASSEVPGSRTFF
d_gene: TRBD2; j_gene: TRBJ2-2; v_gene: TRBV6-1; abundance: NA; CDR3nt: TGTGCCAGCAGTGGACTAGCGGGAGGGCCCGGGGAGCTGTTTTTT; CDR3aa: CASSGLAGGPGELFF
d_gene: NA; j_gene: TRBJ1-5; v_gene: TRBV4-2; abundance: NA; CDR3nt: TGTGCCAGCAGCCAAGAAATCGGCAATCAGCCCCAGCATTTT; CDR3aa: CASSQEIGNQPQHF
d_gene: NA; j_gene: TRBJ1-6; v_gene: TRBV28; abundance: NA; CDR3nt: TGTGCCAGCAGTTTCTGGCGGCCGCGGGGAAGAAATTCACCCCTCCACTTT; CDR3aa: CASSFWRPRGRNSPLHF
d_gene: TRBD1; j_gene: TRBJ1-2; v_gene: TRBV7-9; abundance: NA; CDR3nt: TGTGCCAGCAGCTCCAAAGAGAGAGGGACAGGGGACCCCTATGGCTACACCTTC; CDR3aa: CASSSKERGTGDPYGYTF
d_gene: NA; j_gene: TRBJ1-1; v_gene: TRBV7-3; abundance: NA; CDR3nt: TGTGCCAGCAGCTCGGTATGGGGCGCTGAAGCTTTCTTT; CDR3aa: CASSSVWGAEAFF